These T cell receptor beta chains were read from a single sample in a study of OX40 agonist ivuxolimab in advanced cancers. Here immunoSEQ multiplex PCR was the method, and the copy in TCRdb shows in-frame clones only, minus some. The data hold tens of thousands of clones, with around 90% observed a single time. The sequences come from CD4+ or CD8+ T cells sorted from blood, collected in a trial of the OX40 agonist ivuxolimab. Receptors originate from an adult with an advanced solid tumor such as melanoma, head and neck, liver or kidney cancer. Both conserved end residues are trimmed from each CDR3. Each record gives: CDR3 protein, J gene, V gene, CDR3 length.

CDR3 protein: ASSPQIDVYGYT
J gene: TRBJ1-2
V gene: TRBV5-1
CDR3 length: 12

CDR3 protein: ATAHEGGRGYEQY
J gene: TRBJ2-7
V gene: TRBV15
CDR3 length: 13

CDR3 protein: ASRAGTANTGELF
J gene: TRBJ2-2
V gene: TRBV2
CDR3 length: 13

CDR3 protein: ASSLRAIYYGYT
J gene: TRBJ1-2
V gene: TRBV4-1
CDR3 length: 12

CDR3 protein: ASSDFYSGANVLT
J gene: TRBJ2-6
V gene: TRBV2
CDR3 length: 13

CDR3 protein: ASSVAGTGKDEQY
J gene: TRBJ2-7
V gene: TRBV9
CDR3 length: 13

CDR3 protein: ASSSQGGAAPQY
J gene: TRBJ2-5
V gene: TRBV5-8
CDR3 length: 12

CDR3 protein: ASSPAFGQTLYGYT
J gene: TRBJ1-2
V gene: TRBV5-1
CDR3 length: 14

CDR3 protein: ASSLAGFSGYT
J gene: TRBJ1-2
V gene: TRBV27
CDR3 length: 11

CDR3 protein: SVPTSGGTYEQY
J gene: TRBJ2-7
V gene: TRBV29-1
CDR3 length: 12

CDR3 protein: ASSPLRGLGTDTQY
J gene: TRBJ2-3
V gene: TRBV19
CDR3 length: 14

CDR3 protein: ASSLGGTGNQPQH
J gene: TRBJ1-5
V gene: TRBV9
CDR3 length: 13

CDR3 protein: ASSAGTGVQPQH
J gene: TRBJ1-5
V gene: TRBV2
CDR3 length: 12

CDR3 protein: ASSGLAGYNEQF
J gene: TRBJ2-1
V gene: TRBV7-3
CDR3 length: 12

CDR3 protein: ASSAGDRGLQPQH
J gene: TRBJ1-5
V gene: TRBV4-2
CDR3 length: 13

CDR3 protein: ASSPGQGRYGYT
J gene: TRBJ1-2
V gene: TRBV6-6
CDR3 length: 12

CDR3 protein: ASSTDRVAGETQY
J gene: TRBJ2-5
V gene: TRBV7-9
CDR3 length: 13

CDR3 protein: ASSDRRQGGGQF
J gene: TRBJ2-1
V gene: TRBV2
CDR3 length: 12

CDR3 protein: ASSLAGRAYEQY
J gene: TRBJ2-7
V gene: TRBV5-1
CDR3 length: 12

CDR3 protein: ASSFRQGGGRGLGEQY
J gene: TRBJ2-7
V gene: TRBV11-2
CDR3 length: 16

CDR3 protein: ASSYSSLANTGELF
J gene: TRBJ2-2
V gene: TRBV7-9
CDR3 length: 14

CDR3 protein: ASAVLAGTLYEQY
J gene: TRBJ2-7
V gene: TRBV4-2
CDR3 length: 13

CDR3 protein: ASSIVWKETQY
J gene: TRBJ2-5
V gene: TRBV19
CDR3 length: 11

CDR3 protein: ASSTGPHEPQH
J gene: TRBJ1-5
V gene: TRBV5-5
CDR3 length: 11

CDR3 protein: ASSPTSGGASQQF
J gene: TRBJ2-1
V gene: TRBV2
CDR3 length: 13

CDR3 protein: ASSYNPSTDTQY
J gene: TRBJ2-3
V gene: TRBV6-5
CDR3 length: 12

CDR3 protein: ASSEALGTGGIGYT
J gene: TRBJ1-2
V gene: TRBV2
CDR3 length: 14

CDR3 protein: ASSMARPGHTIY
J gene: TRBJ1-3
V gene: TRBV19
CDR3 length: 12

CDR3 protein: ASSEVGSNQPQH
J gene: TRBJ1-5
V gene: TRBV6-1
CDR3 length: 12

CDR3 protein: AWSVRGADTQY
J gene: TRBJ2-3
V gene: TRBV30
CDR3 length: 11

CDR3 protein: ASNRGGYNEQF
J gene: TRBJ2-1
V gene: TRBV6-1
CDR3 length: 11

CDR3 protein: ASSLGTSGGPDTQY
J gene: TRBJ2-3
V gene: TRBV27
CDR3 length: 14

CDR3 protein: ASSLGSQETQY
J gene: TRBJ2-5
V gene: TRBV7-3
CDR3 length: 11

CDR3 protein: ASSLSGLGNTIY
J gene: TRBJ1-3
V gene: TRBV5-1
CDR3 length: 12

CDR3 protein: ASRRDRLVRNTIY
J gene: TRBJ1-3
V gene: TRBV2
CDR3 length: 13

CDR3 protein: ASSVQTSGLQETQY
J gene: TRBJ2-5
V gene: TRBV9
CDR3 length: 14

CDR3 protein: ASSGQGAGELF
J gene: TRBJ2-2
V gene: TRBV10-2
CDR3 length: 11

CDR3 protein: ASSRMADSNQPQH
J gene: TRBJ1-5
V gene: TRBV19
CDR3 length: 13

CDR3 protein: ASSTLRTGIQETQY
J gene: TRBJ2-5
V gene: TRBV27
CDR3 length: 14

CDR3 protein: ASSLTAKNIQY
J gene: TRBJ2-4
V gene: TRBV28
CDR3 length: 11

CDR3 protein: ASSPTRGSSGTEAF
J gene: TRBJ1-1
V gene: TRBV18
CDR3 length: 14